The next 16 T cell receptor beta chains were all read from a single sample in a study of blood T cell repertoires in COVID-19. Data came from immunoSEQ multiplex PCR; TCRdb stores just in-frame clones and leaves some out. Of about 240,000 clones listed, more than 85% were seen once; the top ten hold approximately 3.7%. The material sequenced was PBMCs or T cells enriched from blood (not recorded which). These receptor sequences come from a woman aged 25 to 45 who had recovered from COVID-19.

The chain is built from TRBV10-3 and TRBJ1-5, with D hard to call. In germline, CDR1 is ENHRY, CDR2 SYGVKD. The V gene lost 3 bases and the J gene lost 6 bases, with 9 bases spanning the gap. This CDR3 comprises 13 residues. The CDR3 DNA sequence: TGTGCCATCAGTGAAATATCGAGTCAGCCCCAGCATTTT. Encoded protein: CAISEISSQPQHF.

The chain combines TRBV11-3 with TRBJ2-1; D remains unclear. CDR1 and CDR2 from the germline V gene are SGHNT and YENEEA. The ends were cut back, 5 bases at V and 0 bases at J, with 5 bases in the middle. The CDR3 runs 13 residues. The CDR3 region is CASSSASYNEQFF. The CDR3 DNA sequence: TGTGCCAGCAGCAGCGCCTCCTACAATGAGCAGTTCTTC.

CDR3 DNA sequence: TGTGCCAGCAGTAAACGGGACAGCAGGGAGACCCAGTACTTC. Residues: CASSKRDSRETQYF. J is TRBJ2-5 and V is TRBV6-2 or TRBV6-3; 7 bases map to TRBD1. The V gene's germline CDR1 is MNHEY and CDR2 SVGEGT. The CDR3 loop spans 14 amino acids. Germline trimming cut 5 bases from V and 5 bases from J; bases unmatched to any gene: 8.

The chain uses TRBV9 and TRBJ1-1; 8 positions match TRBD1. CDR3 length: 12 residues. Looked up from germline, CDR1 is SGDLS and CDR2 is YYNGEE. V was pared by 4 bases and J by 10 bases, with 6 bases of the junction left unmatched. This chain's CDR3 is CASSPGTGGAFF. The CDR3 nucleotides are TGTGCCAGCAGCCCCGGGACAGGCGGAGCTTTCTTT.

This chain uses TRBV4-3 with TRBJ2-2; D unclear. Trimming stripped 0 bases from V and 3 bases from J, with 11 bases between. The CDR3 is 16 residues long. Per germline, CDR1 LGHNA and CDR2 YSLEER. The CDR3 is CASSQDTGLDTGELFF. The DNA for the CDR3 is TGCGCCAGCAGCCAAGATACTGGTTTGGACACCGGGGAGCTGTTTTTT.

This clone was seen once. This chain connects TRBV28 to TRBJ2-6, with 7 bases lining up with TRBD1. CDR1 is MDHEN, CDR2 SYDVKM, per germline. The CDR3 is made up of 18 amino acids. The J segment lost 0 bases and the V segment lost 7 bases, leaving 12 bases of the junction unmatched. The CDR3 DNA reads TGTGCCAGCACCTCCGCGACAGGGTTCTTCTCTGGGGCCAACGTCCTGACTTTC. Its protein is CASTSATGFFSGANVLTF.

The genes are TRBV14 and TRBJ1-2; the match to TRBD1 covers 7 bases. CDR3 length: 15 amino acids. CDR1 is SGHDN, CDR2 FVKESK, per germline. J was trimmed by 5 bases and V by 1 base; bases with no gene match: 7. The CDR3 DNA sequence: TGTGCCAGCAGCCAAGTGTTGGGGACAGATTATGGCTACACCTTC. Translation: CASSQVLGTDYGYTF.

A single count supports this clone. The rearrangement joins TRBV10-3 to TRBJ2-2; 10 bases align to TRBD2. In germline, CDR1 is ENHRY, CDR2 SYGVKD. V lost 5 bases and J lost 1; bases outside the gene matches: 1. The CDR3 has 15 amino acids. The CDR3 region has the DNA TGTGCCATCAGTCCTAGCGGGAGGAACACCGGGGAGCTGTTTTTT. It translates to CAISPSGRNTGELFF.

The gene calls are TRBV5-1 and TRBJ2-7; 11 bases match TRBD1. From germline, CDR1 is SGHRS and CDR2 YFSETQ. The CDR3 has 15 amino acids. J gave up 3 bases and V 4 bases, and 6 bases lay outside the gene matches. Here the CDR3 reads CASSNSGTGGYEQYF. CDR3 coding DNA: TGCGCCAGCAGCAACTCCGGGACAGGGGGCTACGAGCAGTACTTC.

The CDR3 bases are TGTGCCAGCAGCTTCGGACAGGGACGTTACTATGGCTACACCTTC. It codes for CASSFGQGRYYGYTF. The chain uses TRBV7-3 and TRBJ1-2; 8 nucleotides align to TRBD1. Germline CDR1 is SGHTA and CDR2 is FQGTGA. The ends lost 3 bases at V and 3 bases at J; junction bases unmatched: 6. This CDR3 spans 15 amino acids. The full variable domain, in which reference TRBV7-3 and TRBJ1-2 provide the parts outside the CDR3, is GAGVSQTPSNKVTEKGKYVELRCDPISGHTALYWYRQSLGQGPEFLIYFQGTGAADDSGLPNDRFFAVRPEGSVSTLKIQRTERGDSAVYLCASSFGQGRYYGYTFGSGTRLTVV.

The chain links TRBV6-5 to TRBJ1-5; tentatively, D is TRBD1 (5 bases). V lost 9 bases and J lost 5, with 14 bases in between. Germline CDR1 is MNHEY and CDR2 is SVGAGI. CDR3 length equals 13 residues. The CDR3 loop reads CASKKGLDQPQHF. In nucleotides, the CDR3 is TGTGCCAGTAAAAAGGGGTTAGATCAGCCCCAGCATTTT.

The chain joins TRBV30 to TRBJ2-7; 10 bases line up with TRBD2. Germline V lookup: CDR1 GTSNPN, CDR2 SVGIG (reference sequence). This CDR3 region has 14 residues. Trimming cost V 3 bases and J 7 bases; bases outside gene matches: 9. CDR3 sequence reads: CAWREELAGWEQYF. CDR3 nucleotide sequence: TGTGCCTGGAGGGAGGAACTAGCGGGATGGGAGCAGTACTTC.

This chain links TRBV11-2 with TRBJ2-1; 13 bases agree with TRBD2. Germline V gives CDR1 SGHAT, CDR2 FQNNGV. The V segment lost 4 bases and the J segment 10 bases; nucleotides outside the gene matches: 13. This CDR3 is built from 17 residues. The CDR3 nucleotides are TGTGCCAGCAGCTCCCCTGTTTTACTAGCGGGAGGGGGGGAGCAGTTCTTC. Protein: CASSSPVLLAGGGEQFF.

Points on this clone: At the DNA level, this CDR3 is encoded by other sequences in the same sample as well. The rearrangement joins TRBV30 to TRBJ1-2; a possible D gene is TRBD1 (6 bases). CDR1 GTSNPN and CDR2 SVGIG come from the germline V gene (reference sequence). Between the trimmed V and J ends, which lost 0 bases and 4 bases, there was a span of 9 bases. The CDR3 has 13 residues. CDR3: CAWSVAQGYGYTF. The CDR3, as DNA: TGTGCCTGGAGTGTGGCACAGGGCTATGGCTACACCTTC.

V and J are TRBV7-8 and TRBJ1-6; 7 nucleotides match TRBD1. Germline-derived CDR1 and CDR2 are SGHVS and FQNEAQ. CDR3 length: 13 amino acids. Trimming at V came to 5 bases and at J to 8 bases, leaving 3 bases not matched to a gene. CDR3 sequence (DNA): TGTGCCAGCAGCAGAGACAGGGATTCACCCCTCCACTTT. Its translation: CASSRDRDSPLHF.

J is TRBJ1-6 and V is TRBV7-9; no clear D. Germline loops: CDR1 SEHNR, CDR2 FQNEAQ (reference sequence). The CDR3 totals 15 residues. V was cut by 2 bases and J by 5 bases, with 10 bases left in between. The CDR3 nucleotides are TGTGCCAGCAGCTTACACGGCGGTGATAATTCACCCCTCCACTTT. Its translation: CASSLHGGDNSPLHF.